What follows are 14 T cell receptor beta chains derived from one specimen sequenced in a study of OX40 agonist ivuxolimab in advanced cancers. Clones were sequenced by immunoSEQ multiplex PCR, and TCRdb holds only the in-frame ones, with some missing. The repertoire has around 67,000 clones, around 80% of them found once; the top ten carry 0.95% to 1.5%. The starting material was CD4+ or CD8+ T cells sorted from blood, obtained in a trial of the OX40 agonist ivuxolimab. Receptor source: an adult with an advanced solid tumor such as melanoma, head and neck, liver or kidney cancer.

CDR3 protein: CASRPGLGNTIYF. In DNA, the CDR3 is TGTGCCAGCAGACCGGGCCTCGGAAACACCATATATTTT. The chain uses TRBV7-2 and TRBJ1-3; D call uncertain. V shed 6 bases and J shed 4 bases, with 10 bases lying between them. The CDR3 is 13 amino acids. Germline V CDR1 and CDR2: SGHTA, FQGNSA.

V is TRBV6-5 and J is TRBJ2-7, with D possibly being TRBD1 (6 bases). The CDR3 is 14 residues long. CDR1 is MNHEY and CDR2 is SVGAGI in the germline V gene. V was pared by 6 bases and J by 1 base, with 13 bases between. The CDR3 coding sequence is TGTGCCAGCAGACCCGGACAGCCATCCTACGAGCAGTACTTC. This codes for CASRPGQPSYEQYF.

The V call is TRBV2, the J call TRBJ1-5; the D gene is possibly TRBD1 (5 bases). With 6 bases removed from V and 3 bases from J, the gap between germline ends came to 15 bases. The CDR3 runs 15 residues. Germline V gene lookup returns CDR1 SNHLY and CDR2 FYNNEI. CDR3 sequence (DNA): TGTGCCAGCAGGGTCGAGGGGAAAATCAATCAGCCCCAGCATTTT. Protein sequence: CASRVEGKINQPQHF.

This clone was found a few times. The genes are TRBV10-3 and TRBJ2-7, with D possibly matching TRBD1 (8 bases). Germline V lookup: CDR1 ENHRY, CDR2 SYGVKD. With 2 bases removed from V and 6 bases from J, the gap between germline ends came to 17 bases. The CDR3 has 15 amino acids. The CDR3 loop is CAISEPAGQDREQYF. The CDR3 DNA sequence: TGTGCCATCAGTGAGCCAGCGGGACAGGACCGCGAGCAGTACTTC.

V is TRBV4-1 and J is TRBJ1-2; 7 bases are shared with TRBD1. The CDR3 runs 16 residues. The V and J ends lost 8 bases and 0 bases, in that order; junction bases with no gene match: 12. In germline, CDR1 is MGHRA, CDR2 YSYEKL. CDR3 nucleotides: TGCGCCAGCGGTTGGGACAGATTTGACTCTAACTATGGCTACACCTTC. Translating it yields CASGWDRFDSNYGYTF.

There are a few counts of this clone. This rearrangement joins TRBV4-2 to TRBJ1-2; D is undetermined. V was trimmed by 0 bases and J by 4 bases, leaving 12 bases between them. The germline V gene encodes CDR1 LGHNA and CDR2 YNFKEQ. The CDR3 has 15 residues. The DNA for the CDR3 is TGTGCCAGCAGCCAAGACCGCGCGGCCGTCTATGGCTACACCTTC. Translating gives CASSQDRAAVYGYTF.

This chain uses TRBV19 with TRBJ2-5; TRBD1 agrees at 7 bases. Per the germline V gene, CDR1 is LNHDA and CDR2 is SQIVND (reference sequence). This CDR3 is built from 15 residues. With 5 bases clipped from V and 1 base from J, the junction kept 7 bases outside the gene matches. CDR3 sequence (DNA): TGTGCCAGTAGTGGAAATTCAGGGGGCCAAGAGACCCAGTACTTC. Translating gives CASSGNSGGQETQYF.

This rearrangement joins TRBV9 to TRBJ2-2; possible D gene TRBD1, 6 bases. The CDR3 totals 14 residues. In germline, CDR1 is SGDLS, CDR2 YYNGEE. Trimming left V 3 bases short and J 7 bases short, with 13 bases between. CDR3 in amino acids: CASSGNRVVGELFF. The CDR3, as DNA: TGTGCCAGCAGCGGGAACAGGGTGGTCGGGGAGCTGTTTTTT.

The chain combines TRBV20-1 with TRBJ1-1; D is undetermined. Trimming took 2 bases from V and 5 from J, leaving 6 bases between them. This CDR3 comprises 11 residues. The germline V gene encodes CDR1 DFQATT and CDR2 SNEGSKA (reference sequence). The CDR3 DNA is TGCAGTGCTAGACCAGGAACTGAAGCTTTCTTT. This encodes CSARPGTEAFF.

The gene calls are TRBV10-2 and TRBJ2-6; TRBD1 aligns across 7 bases. V shed 5 bases, J shed 0 bases, and the junction held 10 bases outside the gene matches. Germline V gene data show CDR1 as WSHSY and CDR2 as SAAADI. This CDR3 region has 18 residues. CDR3 bases: TGCGCCAGCAGTCTTTCCGGGACAGCCCTCTCTGGGGCCAACGTCCTGACTTTC. Protein: CASSLSGTALSGANVLTF.

V and J are TRBV5-5 and TRBJ1-2, with a possible D match to TRBD1 (5 bases). The germline CDR1 and CDR2 sequences are SGHKS and YYEKEE (reference sequence). This CDR3 comprises 13 residues. The V and J ends lost 4 bases and 8 bases respectively, with 15 bases between them. CDR3 nucleotides: TGTGCCAGCAGCAACCTCCAGGGATACGGCTACACCTTC. Translation: CASSNLQGYGYTF.

J is TRBJ1-4 and V is TRBV30, with TRBD1 identical over 10 bases. Trimming took 2 bases from V and 8 from J; bases not matched to a gene: 11. Germline assignment: CDR1 GTSNPN and CDR2 SVGIG (reference sequence). The CDR3 runs 16 residues. The CDR3 coding sequence is TGTGCCTGGAGTCCGGGACAGGGGTTAAGAAAAGAAAAACTGTTTTTT. Translated, it gives CAWSPGQGLRKEKLFF.

This chain links TRBV10-2 with TRBJ1-3; D is perhaps TRBD1 (5 bases). The CDR3 spans 14 residues. Germline V gene data show CDR1 as WSHSY and CDR2 as SAAADI. V lost 9 bases and J 4 bases, leaving 16 bases between the germline ends. CDR3 nucleotides: TGCGCCAGTAAACAGGAGGTGGACGGAAACACCATATATTTT. It is translated as CASKQEVDGNTIYF.

The chain employs TRBV30 and TRBJ1-1; no reliable D call. The germline gives CDR1 GTSNPN, CDR2 SVGIG (reference sequence). Trimming took 2 bases from V and 1 from J, leaving 11 bases between them. The CDR3 spans 14 residues. This CDR3 is CAWSSFDKNTEAFF. DNA of the CDR3: TGTGCCTGGAGTAGTTTCGACAAGAACACTGAAGCTTTCTTT.